The T cell receptor beta chain described here comes from a study of blood T cells in healthy people across ages (dated by TCRdb to the mid-2010s). Regarding the study in general: Template switching captured roughly one uniquely barcoded TCR beta cDNA molecule per two T cells in model experiments. Age-related changes in TCR beta repertoire diversity were measured in the study by deep sequencing normalized with unique cDNA molecular identifiers. Four age groups were formed from the donors: young (average approximately 15 years), middle-aged (roughly 38), aged (roughly 56) and long-lived (roughly 88). Donors of different ages were randomly distributed across sequencing lanes to avoid experimental bias. The study analyzed two additional independent replicas of 1 million unique cDNA reads from the same blood draw for two donors, one aged 18 to 29 and one aged 80 or older.

This clonotype has a count of ten or more. Its recognized antigen is unknown. No base quality values were provided; no much bigger clone lies one nucleotide off. Library method: 5' RACE. Sequencing was performed on an Illumina HiSeq 2500. A second PCR of about 6 to 12 cycles was performed with a sample-barcoded 5' primer and a J-beta primer mix. A template-switch 5' adaptor carrying 12 random nucleotides introduced a unique molecular identifier onto each TCR beta cDNA molecule. Each sample yielded at least 2.5 million CDR3-containing paired-end reads. The Mint cDNA synthesis kit, primed by a TRBC-specific oligonucleotide, was used to synthesize first-strand cDNA from all RNA. All cDNA was treated with uracil-DNA glycosylase and then went through a first 18-cycle PCR with the universal primers M1SS and BC2_uni_R. Concerning the study's data processing: For normalization, 1 million high-quality reads, each with a distinct molecular identifier, were randomly selected from each sample. Instead of being binned into consensus sequences, reads that shared molecular identifiers were thrown out. CDR3 identification, clonotype clustering and error correction used MiTCR with a Q25 quality threshold and the strictest error-elimination algorithm. A nonparametric unseen species model with Euler transformation was used to estimate a lower bound on total TCR beta diversity. TCRdb trimmed public reads at Q25 via fastp, called clones via MiXCR and kept in-frame beta chains. Rows with one shared CDR3 protein collapse into an entry with the most common genes and DNA. TCRdb assigned the V and J calls; the authors' analysis was not used. The sample records roughly 680,000 distinct CDR3 sequences, more than 40% of which are singletons. The ten largest clonotypes hold roughly 30% of the sample.

V loses 6 bases, J loses 5 bases, and the germline ends lie 13 bases apart. The CDR3 holds 13 amino acids from the cysteine to the phenylalanine. The entry retains the CDR3 DNA only, 39 bases that are in frame from base 1. CDR1 and CDR2 (MNHEY, SVGEGT) derive from the germline V gene. General conclusions and limits of the study: The percentage of naive T cells measured by flow cytometry correlated strongly with observed TCR beta diversity. As age increased, observed TCR beta diversity per million T cells dropped in a roughly linear way, and a significant reduction was already evident by age roughly 36. Compared with the aged group, the long-lived group had more naive CD4+ T cells, fewer expanded clones and increased TCR diversity, suggesting age selection. Because donor CMV infection status was unknown, age-related changes in expanded clonotypes were potentially confounded. Bulk unsorted PBMC profiling prevented conclusive comparison of naive and antigen-experienced compartments. Estimates of total diversity based on one million sequenced T cells were regarded as lower bounds and as underestimates.

Donors were under 40 systemically healthy Caucasian individuals from Russia aged about 6 to 100 years. Roughly 10 milliliters of peripheral blood were drawn from each donor into EDTA-treated Vacutainer tubes. Ficoll-Paque density-gradient centrifugation was used to isolate PBMCs, with at least 7 million obtained per sample. Total RNA, at least 6 micrograms per sample, was extracted from PBMCs with Trizol reagent. Naive CD45RAhigh/CD27high T cell percentages were measured by flow cytometry on a PBMC aliquot from every donor. This clonotype was obtained from a woman aged 55 to 70 in good health. Rearrangement joined TRBV6-2 or TRBV6-3 to TRBJ2-5, with TRBD2 as a weak D call on 6 bases. The sequencing sample was made of blood. CDR3 loop: CASSLEGWETQYF. The sequence in DNA is TGTGCCAGCAGCCTGGAGGGATGGGAGACCCAGTACTTC.